This TCR beta chain emerged from a study of molecular identifiers for immune sequencing clone quantification. Many counts were recorded for this clonotype. The ends were cut back, 2 bases at V and 7 bases at J, with 12 bases in the middle. The CDR3 totals 14 residues. CDR1 is MDHEN, CDR2 SYDVKM, per germline. MiXCR, run by TCRdb on the PCR reads, gives a single entry per CDR3 protein. The repertoire includes about 510,000 distinct CDR3 sequences, roughly 25% of them detected once, and roughly 0.79% sits in the top ten. Source material: naive CD8+ T cells from blood, with Jurkat cell RNA spiked in. This sample's subset: FACS-sorted CD8+CD4-CCR7+CD45RA+ naive T cells. The sequence came from a human donor in good health. Some libraries in this study had Jurkat cell RNA spiked in. This chain joins TRBV28 and TRBJ1-5, with a possible D match to TRBD1 (5 bases). The CDR3: CASSLLGTGQPQHF. In DNA form, the CDR3 reads TGTGCCAGCAGTTTACTGGGGACGGGGCAGCCCCAGCATTTT.